This TCR beta chain was recorded in a study of CD8 T cells in Susac syndrome (dated by TCRdb to about 2019). In terms of the full investigation: Of the Susac syndrome patients who were sequenced, about 6 had clinically active disease and roughly eight were in clinical remission. At the time of blood withdrawal, Susac syndrome patients were either therapy-naive, taking corticosteroids (with some also receiving IVIg), or on IVIg alone. Repertoire sequencing was used to test whether CD8+ T cell activation and differentiation in Susac syndrome was antigen driven. Overall study outcomes, separate from this receptor: The number of individuals in the TCR sequencing and HLA analysis was acknowledged as relatively small. The CD4+ T cell repertoire of patients with Susac syndrome showed no detectable clonal expansion.

Peripheral blood CD8+ and CD4+ T cells from healthy donors, Susac syndrome patients and multiple sclerosis patients were profiled using high-throughput TCR beta sequencing. The Susac syndrome patients fulfilled recently defined diagnostic criteria for definite or probable disease. Bulk CD8+ and CD4+ T cells were purified by magnetic negative isolation, while CD8+ TEMRA cells were enriched using FACS. Blood was drawn into EDTA tubes, processed within 24 hours, and PBMCs were isolated by density gradient centrifugation. PBMCs destined for TCR sequencing were cryopreserved in liquid nitrogen and later thawed in a 37 °C water bath. Purity of sorted or isolated CD4+, CD8+ and CD8+ TEMRA cells was at least 90%. For this clonotype: Its antigen is still unknown. Qualities for individual bases were not recorded, and no much larger clone is one base off.

RNA was extracted using the RNeasy kit, and roughly 0.45 to 1 microgram was reverse transcribed with random hexamers. The immunoSEQ multiplex PCR assay, which covers 54 Vbeta and 13 Jbeta segments, was used to amplify TCR beta CDR3 regions. Bias from PCR amplification was corrected by using a synthetic template baseline for primer optimization and for computational correction. From the authors' description of their analysis: Reads were annotated to V, D and J genes per IMGT and analyzed with immunoSEQ Analyzer, keeping only productive sequences. Clonality was computed as one minus Shannon entropy normalized by log2 of the number of productive unique sequences. For each patient and control, public and private clones were evaluated within the 100 most prevalent clones. Clones were defined as Susac-specific if absent from the healthy and MS cohorts, from under 1,200 published viral clones and from other ImmuneACCESS disease sequences. Using fastp trimming at Q25 and MiXCR clonotype assembly, TCRdb reanalyzed the public sequencing data and kept in-frame beta chains. Under each unique CDR3 protein, matching rows form one entry showing the most common genes and DNA. TCRdb assigned the V and J calls; the authors' analysis was not used. The sample yields about 190,000 distinct CDR3 sequences; approximately 96% were counted once. The leading ten clones occupy approximately 0.1% of the sample.

Sequenced: CD4+ T cells from PBMCs. The clonotype was recovered from a human donor with Susac syndrome.

The CDR3 has the sequence CASSVIRNSHNVLTF. The bases are TGTGCCAGCAGTGTGATCCGCAATTCTCACAACGTCCTGACTTTC. The chain employs TRBV27 and TRBJ2-6; confidence is insufficient to name the D gene. From its cysteine to its phenylalanine, the CDR3 spans 15 amino acids. The DNA shown is the 45-base CDR3, in frame from base 1. Relative to germline, V is 5 bases shorter and J is 9 bases shorter, with 17 bases between their ends. For CDR1 and CDR2, the germline V gene (reference sequence) lists MNHEY and SMNVEV. The full variable domain, with segments outside the CDR3 supplied by the reference TRBV27 and TRBJ2-6 proteins, appears as EAQVTQNPRYLITVTGKKLTVTCSQNMNHEYMSWYRQDPGLGLRQIYYSMNVEVTDKGDVPEGYKVSRKEKRNFPLILESPSPNQTSLYFCASSVIRNSHNVLTFGAGSRLTVL.